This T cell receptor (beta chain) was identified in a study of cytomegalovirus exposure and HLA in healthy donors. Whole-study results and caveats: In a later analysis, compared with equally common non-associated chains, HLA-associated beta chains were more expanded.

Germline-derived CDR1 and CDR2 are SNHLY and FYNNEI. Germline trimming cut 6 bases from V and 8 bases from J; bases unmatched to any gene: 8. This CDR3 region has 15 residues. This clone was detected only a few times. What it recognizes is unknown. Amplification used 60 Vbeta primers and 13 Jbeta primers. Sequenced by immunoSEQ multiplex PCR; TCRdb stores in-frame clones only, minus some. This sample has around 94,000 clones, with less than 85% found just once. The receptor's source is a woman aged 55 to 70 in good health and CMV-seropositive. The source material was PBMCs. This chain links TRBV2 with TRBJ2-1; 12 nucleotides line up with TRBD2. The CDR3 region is CASSSGTSGWHEQFF. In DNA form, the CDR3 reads TGTGCCAGCAGCTCCGGGACTAGCGGGTGGCATGAGCAGTTCTTC.